The next 22 T cell receptor beta chains were all read from a single sample in a study of cytomegalovirus exposure and HLA in healthy donors. This table comes from immunoSEQ multiplex PCR, and its TCRdb copy is limited to in-frame clones, with some not included. Among about 280,000 clones, roughly 88% were seen once, and the ten largest hold 0.92%. The specimen was PBMCs. The receptors derive from a woman aged 18 to 35 in good health and CMV-seronegative.

The V and J genes are TRBV27 and TRBJ1-2; 7 bases agree with TRBD1. The CDR3 is made up of 14 amino acids. Germline lookup yields CDR1 MNHEY and CDR2 SMNVEV (reference sequence). V dropped 8 bases and J dropped 8; count of bases not matched to a gene: 14. CDR3 bases: TGTGCCAGCCTCCCGACAGGGCTTCTGCGGGGCTACACCTTC. Amino acid sequence: CASLPTGLLRGYTF.

The rearrangement links TRBV29-1 to TRBJ2-5; possibly TRBD1 for D (6 bases). The CDR3 sequence is 14 residues long. Germline V gene lookup returns CDR1 SQVTM and CDR2 ANQGSEA. The ends were cut back, 4 bases at V and 1 base at J, with 13 bases in the middle. CDR3 residues: CSVGSQGTQETQYF. CDR3 DNA: TGCAGCGTTGGAAGTCAGGGGACCCAAGAGACCCAGTACTTC.

V and J are TRBV6-6 and TRBJ2-7; 8 positions agree with TRBD2. Germline-derived CDR1 and CDR2 are MNHNY and SVGAGI (reference sequence). Trimming cost V 6 bases and J 5 bases; bases outside gene matches: 12. The CDR3 length is 15 residues. DNA for the CDR3: TGTGCCAGCAGGGAAGGCTCAGCGGGAGAACACGAGCAGTACTTC. Translated: CASREGSAGEHEQYF.

V is TRBV9 and J is TRBJ2-1, with a possible D match to TRBD2 (5 bases). V lost 3 bases, J lost 8 bases, and 15 bases lay in between. This CDR3 has 14 amino acids. Germline values: CDR1 SGDLS, CDR2 YYNGEE. This chain's CDR3 is CASSARGYSDEQFF. DNA for the CDR3: TGTGCCAGCAGCGCCCGAGGGTATAGTGATGAGCAGTTCTTC.

The chain carries TRBV27 and TRBJ2-7; no firm D call. V lost 7 bases and J 7 bases, leaving 11 bases between the germline ends. The CDR3 length is 11 residues. Germline CDR1 is MNHEY and CDR2 is SMNVEV (reference sequence). For the CDR3, the DNA is TGTGCCAGCACAGACTTCGGTGAGCAGTACTTC. Amino acid sequence: CASTDFGEQYF.

The V and J genes are TRBV6-5 and TRBJ1-2; possible D gene TRBD1, 6 bases. The germline CDR1 and CDR2 sequences are MNHEY and SVGAGI. The CDR3 has 16 residues. Trimming stripped 0 bases from V and 6 bases from J, with 17 bases between. The CDR3 coding sequence is TGTGCCAGCAGTTACTCGGGGCGCAGGGGCGTCGATGGCTACACCTTC. Protein sequence: CASSYSGRRGVDGYTF.

The chain carries TRBV2 and TRBJ2-6; a possible D gene is TRBD2 (5 bases). V was cut by 6 bases and J by 2 bases, with 11 bases left in between. CDR3 length: 15 amino acids. Germline values: CDR1 SNHLY, CDR2 FYNNEI. The CDR3 loop is CASRRTPTGANVLTF. The CDR3 bases are TGTGCCAGCAGGCGGACTCCCACTGGGGCCAACGTCCTGACTTTC.

CDR3 residues: CASRLTGENGYTF. In DNA, the CDR3 is TGTGCCAGCAGGCTGACAGGGGAGAATGGCTACACCTTC. The chain is built from TRBV28 and TRBJ1-2; TRBD1 matches at 8 bases. The CDR3 runs to 13 residues. V lost 6 bases, J lost 6 bases, and 6 bases stayed unmatched. Germline V gene lookup returns CDR1 MDHEN and CDR2 SYDVKM.

The J gene is TRBJ2-7, the V gene TRBV4-1; D may be TRBD2 (5 bases). Germline V lookup: CDR1 MGHRA, CDR2 YSYEKL. CDR3 size: 14 residues. V dropped 3 bases and J dropped 4 bases, with 13 bases sitting between them. The CDR3 DNA reads as TGCGCCAGCAGCCATGAGAGCGGTTATTACGAGCAGTACTTC. Translating gives CASSHESGYYEQYF.

CDR3 protein: CASSPTSGIGNEQFF. The CDR3 DNA reads as TGTGCCAGCAGCCCTACTAGCGGGATAGGAAATGAGCAGTTCTTC. This chain connects TRBV5-4 to TRBJ2-1, with TRBD2 matching 10 bases. Germline V CDR1 and CDR2: SGHNT, YYREEE (reference sequence). CDR3 length equals 15 residues. The V gene end was trimmed by 4 bases and the J gene end by 7 bases; junction bases not matched to a gene: 8.

The chain carries TRBV2 and TRBJ2-3; 9 nucleotides align to TRBD2. The CDR3 length is 15 residues. CDR1 is SNHLY, CDR2 FYNNEI, per germline. The trim removed 6 bases at V and 4 bases at J, leaving 8 bases unmatched. The DNA for the CDR3 is TGTGCCAGCAGAGGCCAGCGGGAGGTTCCAGATACGCAGTATTTT. Translated, it gives CASRGQREVPDTQYF.

The CDR3 region is CASSQRRHRTYEQYF. For the CDR3, the DNA is TGCGCCAGCAGTCAACGGCGACATCGCACCTACGAGCAGTACTTC. This chain joins TRBV23-1 and TRBJ2-7; no reliable D call. TRBV23-1 is classed as an ORF, of uncertain function. Between the trimmed V and J ends, which lost 2 bases and 2 bases, there was a span of 13 bases. The CDR3 loop spans 15 amino acids.

Points on this clone: Its ends do not fully match the called genes, so a read error is possible. The J gene is TRBJ2-7, the V gene TRBV20-1; D gene ambiguous. Germline V lookup: CDR1 DFQATT, CDR2 SNEGSKA (reference sequence). The CDR3 spans 11 residues. The CDR3 bases are TGCAGTGCCCACTTCTCCGACGAGCAGTACTTC. This gives the protein CSAHFSDEQYF.

CDR3 loop: CASSIDGVYNEQFF. DNA of the CDR3: TGTGCCAGTAGTATTGACGGAGTATACAATGAGCAGTTCTTC. The chain joins TRBV19 to TRBJ2-1; D call uncertain. The germline V and J ends were trimmed by 3 bases and 4 bases, with 10 bases remaining between them. The length of the CDR3 is 14 residues. CDR1 and CDR2 (germline): LNHDA, SQIVND (reference sequence).

The chain carries TRBV5-1 and TRBJ2-7; 7 bases agree with TRBD2. CDR1 and CDR2 (germline): SGHRS, YFSETQ. The CDR3 runs to 16 residues. The junction had 11 bases not matched to a gene; V was cut back by 3 bases and J by 2 bases. In nucleotides, the CDR3 is TGCGCCAGCAGCTCGAATCTAGCGGACTTTACCTACGAGCAGTACTTC. It is translated as CASSSNLADFTYEQYF.

The J gene is TRBJ2-2, the V gene TRBV2; the D gene is possibly TRBD2 (6 bases). This CDR3 has 14 amino acids. With 3 bases removed from V and 7 bases from J, the gap between germline ends came to 12 bases. CDR1 and CDR2 (germline): SNHLY, FYNNEI. CDR3 loop: CASSETSFVGELFF. CDR3 in DNA: TGTGCCAGCAGTGAGACTAGTTTCGTCGGGGAGCTGTTTTTT.

The rearrangement joins TRBV9 to TRBJ1-4; 9 nucleotides match TRBD1. Germline lookup yields CDR1 SGDLS and CDR2 YYNGEE. Losses at the gene ends were 4 bases for V and 6 bases for J; bases not matched to a gene: 10. The CDR3 length is 16 residues. CDR3 sequence: CASSTPRTGEDEKLFF. CDR3 coding DNA: TGTGCCAGCAGCACCCCTAGGACAGGGGAGGATGAAAAACTGTTTTTT.

Regarding this clone: Distinct nucleotide sequences in the sample also encode this CDR3. The V gene is TRBV28, the J gene TRBJ1-5, with D uncertain. The CDR3 has 11 residues. Germline CDR1 and CDR2: MDHEN and SYDVKM. Trimming took off 6 bases at V and 2 bases at J, with 2 bases between the two ends. The CDR3 reads CASSGNQPQHF. The CDR3 region has the DNA TGTGCCAGCAGCGGCAATCAGCCCCAGCATTTT.

This clone was seen a handful of times. The rearrangement uses TRBV28 and TRBJ1-2; D gene unclear. CDR1 and CDR2 (germline): MDHEN, SYDVKM. The CDR3 runs to 13 residues. Trimming took off 4 bases at V and 4 bases at J, with 10 bases between the two ends. This chain's CDR3 is CASSWPRGYGYTF. The DNA of the CDR3 is TGTGCCAGCAGTTGGCCGCGGGGCTATGGCTACACCTTC.

The chain joins TRBV28 to TRBJ2-5; perhaps TRBD2 as D (6 bases). Germline CDR1 and CDR2: MDHEN and SYDVKM. V was cut by 1 base and J by 1 base, with 10 bases left in between. The CDR3 consists of 15 residues. The CDR3 loop is CASSLSGRFQETQYF. In DNA, the CDR3 is TGTGCCAGCAGTTTATCGGGGAGGTTCCAAGAGACCCAGTACTTC.

Only one count was recorded for this clone. The rearrangement joins TRBV27 to TRBJ1-2; no firm D call. Germline-derived CDR1 and CDR2 are MNHEY and SMNVEV (reference sequence). V lost 7 bases and J lost 7, with 16 bases in between. There are 13 residues in the CDR3. The CDR3 DNA is TGTGCCAGCACCGCTTCGGGGATGGGTGGCTACACCTTC. This encodes CASTASGMGGYTF.

The V and J genes are TRBV10-2 and TRBJ2-7, with a tentative D call TRBD2 (6 bases). This CDR3 is built from 18 residues. Looked up from germline, CDR1 is WSHSY and CDR2 is SAAADI. The V and J ends lost 0 bases and 12 bases respectively, with 30 bases between them. The CDR3 sequence: CASSESPGGDRERWTTYF. The DNA for the CDR3 is TGCGCCAGCAGTGAGTCTCCGGGTGGCGACCGGGAGAGGTGGACGACGTACTTC.